The 11 T cell receptor beta chains below all came from one sample that was sequenced in a study of cytomegalovirus exposure and HLA in healthy donors. PCR primers comprised 60 Vbeta and 13 Jbeta primers. Clones were sequenced by immunoSEQ multiplex PCR, and TCRdb holds only the in-frame ones, with some missing. The repertoire has some 130,000 clones, roughly 9.8% of them found once; the top ten carry roughly 1.9%. Specimen: PBMCs. These receptor sequences come from a man aged 50-60 years in good health and CMV-seronegative.

The chain combines TRBV2 with TRBJ1-5; 9 bases fit TRBD1. Germline values: CDR1 SNHLY, CDR2 FYNNEI. The length of the CDR3 is 14 residues. Trimming at V came to 7 bases and at J to 2 bases, leaving 3 bases not matched to a gene. The CDR3 protein is CASTRTGGNQPQHF. CDR3 nucleotide sequence: TGTGCCAGCACCAGGACAGGGGGCAATCAGCCCCAGCATTTT.

The table lists this clone with a few counts. V is TRBV7-2 and J is TRBJ2-7; 8 bases match TRBD1. V was pared by 5 bases and J by 1 base, with 7 bases of the junction left unmatched. CDR3 length: 15 amino acids. Germline values: CDR1 SGHTA, CDR2 FQGNSA. The CDR3 sequence is CASSQSGTGSYEQYF. The CDR3 DNA follows: TGTGCCAGCAGCCAGTCCGGGACAGGATCCTACGAGCAGTACTTC. Full variable domain (remainder filled in from reference TRBV7-2 and TRBJ2-7): GAGVSQSPSNKVTEKGKDVELRCDPISGHTALYWYRQSLGQGLEFLIYFQGNSAPDKSGLPSDRFSAERTGGSVSTLTIQRTQQEDSAVYLCASSQSGTGSYEQYFGPGTRLTVT.

This chain links TRBV25-1 with TRBJ2-1; D call uncertain. V was clipped by 2 bases and J by 9 bases, with 20 bases between them. The CDR3 consists of 16 residues. CDR1 and CDR2 (germline): MGHDK, SYGVNS. The CDR3 reads CASSERRPQEGSEQFF. The DNA for the CDR3 is TGTGCCAGCAGTGAACGACGGCCTCAGGAAGGTAGTGAGCAGTTCTTC.

V usage is TRBV7-8 and J usage is TRBJ2-7; no definite D call. Trimming took off 3 bases at V and 2 bases at J, with 11 bases between the two ends. Germline assignment: CDR1 SGHVS and CDR2 FQNEAQ. The CDR3 contains 14 residues. For the CDR3, the DNA is TGTGCCAGCAGCTTGAACGGTTATACCTACGAGCAGTACTTC. This encodes CASSLNGYTYEQYF.

This clone has just a few counts. The gene calls are TRBV7-6 and TRBJ2-3, with TRBD2 identical over 7 bases. The CDR3 covers 18 residues. Unmatched junction bases numbered 14, after V lost 1 base and J lost 4 bases. Germline V gene data show CDR1 as SGHVS and CDR2 as FNYEAQ. The CDR3 sequence: CASSLGSGGGSPPDTQYF. The CDR3 DNA reads as TGTGCCAGCAGCTTAGGATCAGGCGGGGGTTCCCCCCCAGATACGCAGTATTTT.

V usage is TRBV2 and J usage is TRBJ2-1; 9 nucleotides agree with TRBD2. The trim removed 6 bases at V and 7 bases at J, leaving 10 bases unmatched. CDR3 length: 15 residues. The germline gives CDR1 SNHLY, CDR2 FYNNEI. CDR3 amino acids: CASSERLAVGNEQFF. CDR3 in DNA: TGTGCCAGCAGCGAAAGACTAGCGGTAGGGAATGAGCAGTTCTTC.

This clone was seen more than once but under ten times. The chain links TRBV5-1 to TRBJ2-3, with D possibly matching TRBD1 (6 bases). This CDR3 comprises 14 residues. The germline CDR1 and CDR2 sequences are SGHRS and YFSETQ. Trimming stripped 4 bases from V and 0 bases from J, with 9 bases between. Written as DNA, the CDR3 is TGCGCCAGCAGCCCTGGACAGAGCACAGATACGCAGTATTTT. It codes for CASSPGQSTDTQYF.

This chain links TRBV28 with TRBJ2-6; maybe TRBD1 (5 bases). Germline loops: CDR1 MDHEN, CDR2 SYDVKM. Trimming removed 2 bases at V and 0 bases at J, with 8 bases between. This CDR3 is built from 16 residues. The DNA of the CDR3 is TGTGCCAGCAGTTTACAGGGAATCTCTGGGGCCAACGTCCTGACTTTC. Translating gives CASSLQGISGANVLTF.

The rearrangement uses TRBV7-9 and TRBJ2-5; tentative D call: TRBD1 (6 bases). V was shortened by 0 bases and J by 2 bases, with 10 bases between the two germline ends. The CDR3 has 15 amino acids. Germline CDR1 and CDR2: SEHNR and FQNEAQ (reference sequence). Here the CDR3 DNA reads TGTGCCAGCAGCTTAGCTCTCCAGGGGCAAGAGACCCAGTACTTC. Amino acid sequence: CASSLALQGQETQYF.

This clone was picked up a small number of times. The V call is TRBV5-1, the J call TRBJ2-3, with TRBD2 matching over 12 bases. Unmatched junction bases numbered 11, after V lost 4 bases and J lost 5 bases. Germline V gene data show CDR1 as SGHRS and CDR2 as YFSETQ. This CDR3 has 17 amino acids. Here the CDR3 DNA reads TGCGCCAGCAGCCGTAAACCGACTAGCGGGGGTCTAGATACGCAGTATTTT. It is translated as CASSRKPTSGGLDTQYF. The full variable domain, in which reference TRBV5-1 and TRBJ2-3 provide the parts outside the CDR3, is KAGVTQTPRYLIKTRGQQVTLSCSPISGHRSVSWYQQTPGQGLQFLFEYFSETQRNKGNFPGRFSGRQFSNSRSEMNVSTLELGDSALYLCASSRKPTSGGLDTQYFGPGTRLTVL.

This clone was detected only once. The chain joins TRBV7-8 to TRBJ1-5; 9 bases match TRBD1. The CDR3 has 17 residues. Germline lookup yields CDR1 SGHVS and CDR2 FQNEAQ. V dropped 2 bases and J dropped 3; count of bases not matched to a gene: 8. The CDR3 DNA follows: TGTGCCAGCAGCTTATATTTAGGGGACAGGGTCAATCAGCCCCAGCATTTT. Its protein is CASSLYLGDRVNQPQHF.